This T cell receptor (beta chain) was observed in a study of blood T cell repertoires in COVID-19. In the study overall: COVID-19 samples collected from the United States, Italy and Spain covered acute and convalescent phases.

This CDR3 is built from 15 residues. Germline values: CDR1 SGHAT, CDR2 FQNNGV. V shed 1 base and J shed 4 bases, with 11 bases lying between them. Assay: immunoSEQ multiplex PCR; the TCRdb copy retains only in-frame clones and omits some. The sample consists of approximately 500,000 clones, roughly 91% of them appearing once. Enrolment of Seattle patients took place during active infection, and they were followed longitudinally. The sequence derives from a woman aged 45-65 years with COVID-19, enrolled during active disease. The J gene is TRBJ2-1, the V gene TRBV11-2; D unresolved. The sample consisted of peripheral blood. The CDR3 reads CASSLAPGFYNEQFF. The CDR3 DNA reads as TGTGCCAGCAGCTTAGCCCCCGGGTTTTACAATGAGCAGTTCTTC.